This T cell receptor beta chain is drawn from a study of cytomegalovirus exposure and HLA in healthy donors. On the study more broadly: The Caucasian-associated ancestry cluster held more than 80% of 398 genotyped donors.

This CDR3 is 16 amino acids long. Trimming removed 0 bases from V and 1 base from J, with 11 bases in between. Germline V gene sequence: CDR1 SGHTA, CDR2 FQGNSA. PCR employed 60 Vbeta and 13 Jbeta primers. Original processing methods: A follow-up analysis tallied about 80 million unique TCR beta chains, 8.5 million to 14 million shared. The repertoire was sequenced with immunoSEQ multiplex PCR; TCRdb's copy has only in-frame clones and lacks some. V, J and clone size are those of that table, while D and trimming were read from the DNA. The table lists around 120,000 clones, around 69% of them singletons.

The chain links TRBV7-2 to TRBJ2-3, with a possible D match to TRBD2 (6 bases). Sequenced material: PBMCs. This sequence was found in a man between 45 and 60 years old in good health and CMV-seropositive. CDR3 amino acids: CASSLAPGVGTDTQYF. As DNA, the CDR3 is TGTGCCAGCAGCTTAGCGCCGGGAGTTGGCACAGATACGCAGTATTTT.